What follows are 26 T cell receptor beta chains derived from one specimen sequenced in a study of T cells in Graves' hyperthyroidism and ophthalmopathy. The TCR beta CDR3 regions underwent amplification using RNA transcripts as the source. The study used the HTBI primer set for a first-round RT-PCR of the TCR CDR3. TCRdb analysed the multiplex PCR reads with MiXCR anew, one entry per CDR3 protein. The sample records over 400,000 distinct CDR3 sequences, roughly 14% being singletons. Sequenced input: blood. The receptors shown here come from a man between 18 and 29 years old with Graves' ophthalmopathy.

This clonotype appeared many times. V is TRBV6-1 and J is TRBJ1-1; 8 positions match TRBD1. V lost 4 bases to trimming and J lost 7 bases; unmatched junction nucleotides: 8. This CDR3 contains 14 residues. From germline, CDR1 is MNHNS and CDR2 SASEGT. This chain's CDR3 is CASSADRVYFEAFF. CDR3 sequence (DNA): TGTGCCAGCAGTGCGGACAGGGTATATTTTGAAGCTTTCTTT.

The chain employs TRBV20-1 and TRBJ2-4, with 9 bases matching TRBD2. The J segment lost 8 bases and the V segment lost 6 bases, leaving 11 bases of the junction unmatched. Germline lookup yields CDR1 DFQATT and CDR2 SNEGSKA (reference sequence). This CDR3 comprises 14 residues. The CDR3 region has the DNA TGCAGTGCCAACGCCGGGCGGGGGGGGTACATTCAGTACTTC. Translating it yields CSANAGRGGYIQYF.

This clonotype has just a few counts. The chain employs TRBV14 and TRBJ2-2; 8 nucleotides match TRBD1. The CDR3 covers 18 residues. V was pared by 4 bases and J by 4 bases, with 14 bases of the junction left unmatched. Germline V gene sequence: CDR1 SGHDN, CDR2 FVKESK. The CDR3 nucleotides are TGTGCCAGCAGCCTTCCCCTAGGAAGAACAGGGGGCACCGGGGAGCTGTTTTTT. The encoded protein is CASSLPLGRTGGTGELFF. The full variable domain, in which reference TRBV14 and TRBJ2-2 provide the parts outside the CDR3, is EAGVTQFPSHSVIEKGQTVTLRCDPISGHDNLYWYRRVMGKEIKFLLHFVKESKQDESGMPNNRFLAERTGGTYSTLKVQPAELEDSGVYFCASSLPLGRTGGTGELFFGEGSRLTVL.

In this sample, this clonotype turned up a few times. This sequence joins TRBV5-8 and TRBJ1-1; D unresolved. The germline V and J ends were trimmed by 1 base and 1 base, with 8 bases remaining between them. The CDR3 sequence is 14 residues long. The germline gives CDR1 SGHTS, CDR2 YDEGEE. This CDR3 is CASSLKSRNTEAFF. CDR3 DNA sequence: TGTGCCAGCAGCTTGAAGTCTAGGAACACTGAAGCTTTCTTT.

The chain links TRBV27 to TRBJ2-7; TRBD2 aligns across 14 bases. V dropped 6 bases and J dropped 7; count of bases not matched to a gene: 8. The germline V gene has CDR1 MNHEY and CDR2 SMNVEV (reference sequence). The CDR3 runs 15 residues. Here the CDR3 DNA reads TGTGCCAGCAGCCCCGGGACTAGCGGGGGCCGTGAGCAGTACTTC. Protein sequence: CASSPGTSGGREQYF.

The table lists this clonotype with a few counts. Here the CDR3 reads CASSLPGTGYNEQFF. CDR3 DNA: TGCGCCAGCAGTCTCCCCGGGACAGGTTACAATGAGCAGTTCTTC. V is TRBV5-1 and J is TRBJ2-1; 8 bases are a match to TRBD1. CDR3 length equals 15 residues. Germline CDR1 is SGHRS and CDR2 is YFSETQ. V lost 5 bases and J lost 4; bases outside the gene matches: 8.

The table lists this clonotype with many counts. The rearrangement joins TRBV20-1 to TRBJ2-3; 12 nucleotides match TRBD2. CDR1 DFQATT and CDR2 SNEGSKA come from the germline V gene (reference sequence). Trimming cost V 5 bases and J 3 bases; bases outside gene matches: 6. The CDR3 loop spans 15 amino acids. The CDR3 DNA is TGCAGTGCTGTGCTAGCGGGAGGGTGGACAGATACGCAGTATTTT. Amino acids: CSAVLAGGWTDTQYF.

This clonotype was counted between two and nine times. The rearrangement links TRBV19 to TRBJ2-7, with a tentative D call TRBD1 (6 bases). The CDR3 sequence is 15 residues long. The V end lost 6 bases, the J end lost 6 bases, and 21 bases lay between the germline ends. CDR1 and CDR2 (germline): LNHDA, SQIVND (reference sequence). The CDR3 loop reads CASSTNSWTVFEQYF. For the CDR3, the DNA is TGTGCCAGTAGCACCAATTCTTGGACAGTCTTCGAGCAGTACTTC.

Ten or more counts support this clonotype. The chain is built from TRBV15 and TRBJ2-1; 9 bases agree with TRBD2. The junction had 5 bases not matched to a gene; V was cut back by 1 base and J by 4 bases. Germline V gives CDR1 LNHNV, CDR2 YYDKDF (reference sequence). The CDR3 has 16 amino acids. The CDR3 DNA is TGTGCCACCAGCAGAGGACTAGCGGCTGATTACAATGAGCAGTTCTTC. Translating it yields CATSRGLAADYNEQFF.

This clonotype appeared many times. The V call is TRBV11-1, the J call TRBJ2-1; the D gene is possibly TRBD1 (5 bases). This CDR3 comprises 13 residues. The V gene lost 4 bases and the J gene lost 3 bases, with 7 bases spanning the gap. The germline CDR1 and CDR2 sequences are SGHAT and FQDESV (reference sequence). Here the CDR3 DNA reads TGTGCCAGCAGCTCGGACATCTACAATGAGCAGTTCTTC. Residues: CASSSDIYNEQFF.

This clonotype came up many times. The DNA of the CDR3 is TGTGCCAGCTCGCTCGGGGGGGATGGGAACACTGAAGCTTTCTTT. It yields the protein CASSLGGDGNTEAFF. The V and J genes are TRBV18 and TRBJ1-1, with D possibly being TRBD1 (5 bases). The length of the CDR3 is 15 residues. Trimming took 6 bases from V and 1 from J, leaving 15 bases between them. The germline V gene has CDR1 KGHSH and CDR2 LQKENI.

The table lists this clonotype with many counts. The chain employs TRBV24-1 and TRBJ1-1; D not certain. Germline CDR1 is KGHDR and CDR2 is SFDVKD. Trimming cost V 1 base and J 1 base, with 3 bases left between them. This CDR3 comprises 13 residues. CDR3 sequence: CATSDFGNTEAFF. The CDR3, as DNA: TGTGCCACCAGTGATTTCGGGAACACTGAAGCTTTCTTT.

Many counts were recorded for this clonotype. This rearrangement joins TRBV24-1 to TRBJ2-3, with 8 nucleotides matching TRBD2. The CDR3 loop spans 16 amino acids. The V and J ends lost 3 bases and 2 bases, in that order; junction bases with no gene match: 6. CDR1 is KGHDR, CDR2 SFDVKD, per germline. The DNA for the CDR3 is TGTGCCACCAGTGATCTACGGGGGGGGAACACAGATACGCAGTATTTT. Amino acids: CATSDLRGGNTDTQYF.

The rearrangement uses TRBV5-4 and TRBJ2-7, with no clear D. The CDR3 consists of 16 residues. Germline CDR1 SGHNT, CDR2 YYREEE (reference sequence). The V gene lost 4 bases and the J gene lost 7 bases, with 24 bases spanning the gap. The CDR3 sequence is CASSMRISNYPAEQYF. CDR3 DNA sequence: TGTGCCAGCAGCATGAGGATCTCGAACTACCCCGCGGAGCAGTACTTC.

This clonotype was seen ten or more times. J is TRBJ1-4 and V is TRBV3-1; D not certain. V shed 1 base and J shed 5 bases, with 8 bases lying between them. This CDR3 spans 14 amino acids. The germline CDR1 and CDR2 sequences are LGHDT and YNNKEL (reference sequence). The CDR3 sequence is CASSQAVVNEKLFF. The CDR3 DNA reads as TGTGCCAGCAGCCAAGCTGTAGTCAATGAAAAACTGTTTTTT.

This rearrangement joins TRBV7-8 to TRBJ2-2; TRBD2 agrees at 8 bases. Trimming cost V 4 bases and J 6 bases; bases outside gene matches: 10. The V gene's germline CDR1 is SGHVS and CDR2 FQNEAQ. The CDR3 covers 16 residues. CDR3 coding DNA: TGTGCCAGCAGCTCCCCGGGGGGGGGGCTTCCCGGGGAGCTGTTTTTT. This sequence encodes CASSSPGGGLPGELFF.

This clonotype was picked up many times. This chain connects TRBV19 to TRBJ2-5, with 8 positions matching TRBD2. Per the germline V gene, CDR1 is LNHDA and CDR2 is SQIVND (reference sequence). The CDR3 runs 16 residues. With V trimmed by 7 bases and J by 0 bases, 10 bases remained unmatched. The CDR3 coding sequence is TGTGCCAGTACCCCTGGGAGCGGGGGCCACCAAGAGACCCAGTACTTC. Amino acid sequence: CASTPGSGGHQETQYF.

There are many counts of this clonotype. The chain uses TRBV3-1 and TRBJ1-1; D gene uncertain. Trimming removed 2 bases at V and 1 base at J, with 5 bases between. This CDR3 region has 13 residues. Germline lookup yields CDR1 LGHDT and CDR2 YNNKEL (reference sequence). Here the CDR3 reads CASSQYSNTEAFF. DNA for the CDR3: TGTGCCAGCAGCCAATACTCGAACACTGAAGCTTTCTTT.

This clonotype was detected only a few times. This chain joins TRBV27 and TRBJ1-2, with D unclear. From germline, CDR1 is MNHEY and CDR2 SMNVEV (reference sequence). The CDR3 length is 11 residues. Deletions cut 8 bases from V and 7 bases from J, with 11 bases between. The CDR3 DNA sequence: TGTGCCAGCGGTAGGGTGGGTGGCTACACCTTC. Translated, it gives CASGRVGGYTF.

This clonotype was observed a few times. V gene TRBV5-1 combines with J gene TRBJ2-7; TRBD2 might be the D (6 bases). Per germline, CDR1 SGHRS and CDR2 YFSETQ. The CDR3 has 15 residues. V shed 0 bases and J shed 2 bases, with 12 bases lying between them. The CDR3 spells CASSLAPGETYEQYF. In nucleotides, the CDR3 is TGCGCCAGCAGCTTGGCGCCGGGGGAAACCTACGAGCAGTACTTC.

This chain uses TRBV29-1 with TRBJ1-2, with 12 bases identical to TRBD1. Germline values: CDR1 SQVTM, CDR2 ANQGSEA. The ends lost 1 base at V and 5 bases at J; junction bases unmatched: 5. The CDR3 has 15 amino acids. The CDR3 DNA follows: TGCAGCGTTGAAGTTCCGGGACAGGGGGCTTATGGCTACACCTTC. This gives the protein CSVEVPGQGAYGYTF. The whole variable domain, filled in from reference TRBV29-1 and TRBJ1-2, reads SAVISQKPSRDICQRGTSLTIQCQVDSQVTMMFWYRQQPGQSLTLIATANQGSEATYESGFVIDKFPISRPNLTFSTLTVSNMSPEDSSIYLCSVEVPGQGAYGYTFGSGTRLTVV.

This clonotype was detected only a few times. This rearrangement joins TRBV29-1 to TRBJ2-5; no firm D call. The CDR3 sequence is 11 residues long. Per the germline V gene, CDR1 is SQVTM and CDR2 is ANQGSEA. V dropped 3 bases and J dropped 2 bases, with 4 bases sitting between them. DNA of the CDR3: TGCAGCGTTGAGGATCAAGAGACCCAGTACTTC. Residues: CSVEDQETQYF.

In this sample, this clonotype turned up many times. The rearrangement links TRBV7-9 to TRBJ2-4, with 7 bases identical to TRBD2. Trimming removed 8 bases from V and 3 bases from J; junction bases left unmatched: 4. The CDR3 totals 13 residues. In germline, CDR1 is SEHNR, CDR2 FQNEAQ (reference sequence). As DNA, the CDR3 is TGTGCCAGCCGGAGGGAGGGCAAAAACATTCAGTACTTC. Protein product: CASRREGKNIQYF.

This clonotype was observed many times. V is TRBV6-1 and J is TRBJ2-7, with 9 bases fitting TRBD1. Trimming at V came to 5 bases and at J to 0 bases, leaving 5 bases not matched to a gene. CDR3 length equals 15 residues. The germline V gene encodes CDR1 MNHNS and CDR2 SASEGT. The CDR3 spells CASSYGTGSSYEQYF. Here the CDR3 DNA reads TGTGCCAGCAGTTACGGGACAGGGAGCTCCTACGAGCAGTACTTC.

This clonotype appeared many times. The rearrangement links TRBV12-3 or TRBV12-4 to TRBJ1-1; possibly TRBD1 for D (6 bases). V was shortened by 6 bases and J by 0 bases, with 11 bases between the two germline ends. CDR3 size: 14 residues. CDR3 in amino acids: CASRTGHMNTEAFF. CDR3 nucleotide sequence: TGTGCCAGCAGGACAGGTCATATGAACACTGAAGCTTTCTTT.

V gene TRBV5-1 combines with J gene TRBJ2-7; D is perhaps TRBD1 (6 bases). Germline CDR1 and CDR2: SGHRS and YFSETQ. Trimming took off 4 bases at V and 5 bases at J, with 16 bases between the two ends. This CDR3 spans 14 amino acids. The CDR3 bases are TGCGCCAGCAGCCAAGGGACATCGATCCACGAGCAGTACTTC. Protein: CASSQGTSIHEQYF.